The 20 T cell receptor beta chains in this list originate from one sample, sequenced in a study of graft-versus-host responses after intestinal transplantation. Their specific antigens are unknown. The method was immunoSEQ multiplex PCR; TCRdb's version includes in-frame clones alone and lacks a portion of them. The sample includes more than 65,000 clones, approximately 90% of them seen just once. Here the sequenced sample was unstimulated CD8+ T cells sorted from spleen or lymph node cells, taken before transplant. The receptors come from a human donor who was the organ donor for an intestinal transplant.

This chain uses TRBV19 with TRBJ1-1, with D uncertain. Germline V gene sequence: CDR1 LNHDA, CDR2 SQIVND (reference sequence). The CDR3 contains 13 residues. Trimming took 6 bases from V and 0 from J, leaving 8 bases between them. The CDR3 DNA reads TGTGCCAGTAGAGAAAACTTGAACACTGAAGCTTTCTTT. Translated: CASRENLNTEAFF.

This chain links TRBV6-4 with TRBJ1-2, with 7 bases that match TRBD1. After removal of 6 bases from V and 8 bases from J, the junction contained 6 bases not matched to a gene. CDR3 length equals 12 residues. Germline V gives CDR1 MRHNA, CDR2 SNTAGT. The CDR3 nucleotides read TGTGCCAGCAGGAGGGGGCCGGGAGGCTACACCTTC. Protein product: CASRRGPGGYTF.

The V gene is TRBV7-3, the J gene TRBJ2-2; D is uncertain. Trimming pared 1 base from V and 7 bases from J, leaving 4 bases between. The CDR3 extends over 12 amino acids. CDR1 is SGHTA, CDR2 FQGTGA, per germline. DNA for the CDR3: TGTGCCAGCAGCTTAAATGACGGGGAGCTGTTTTTT. Translated, it gives CASSLNDGELFF.

The CDR3 DNA reads TGTGCCAGCAGCTCCCACTTAGCTTGGCCGGTCGCCCTCTATGGCTACACCTTC. Translation gives CASSSHLAWPVALYGYTF. V gene TRBV9 combines with J gene TRBJ1-2; D gene unclear. The CDR3 runs 18 residues. Trimming shortened V by 4 bases and J by 4 bases, and 26 bases separated the two germline ends. Germline values: CDR1 SGDLS, CDR2 YYNGEE.

Concerning this clone: Relative to the germline gene, one junction end is altered; a read error may explain this. The chain carries TRBV7-2 and TRBJ2-7; D uncertain. The CDR3 contains 10 residues. Germline V lookup: CDR1 SGHTA, CDR2 FQGNSA. Written as DNA, the CDR3 is TGTGCCAGCAGCTTTTCCAGTTTGCACTTC. It yields the protein CASSFSSLHF.

This clone was counted a single time. The chain has TRBV19 and TRBJ2-7; 8 positions agree with TRBD2. The CDR3 has 16 residues. CDR1 is LNHDA and CDR2 is SQIVND in the germline V gene (reference sequence). The ends lost 5 bases at V and 2 bases at J; junction bases unmatched: 11. CDR3 in amino acids: CASSLFFGGVAYEQYF. CDR3 coding DNA: TGTGCCAGTAGTCTTTTTTTCGGGGGGGTAGCCTACGAGCAGTACTTC.

This clone occurred once. This sequence joins TRBV29-1 and TRBJ2-1; tentative D call: TRBD2 (6 bases). The CDR3 covers 13 residues. V was cut by 3 bases and J by 7 bases, with 13 bases left in between. Germline CDR1 is SQVTM and CDR2 is ANQGSEA. CDR3 region: CSVDGIGLNEQFF. The CDR3 nucleotides are TGCAGCGTTGACGGGATTGGACTAAATGAGCAGTTCTTC.

The chain combines TRBV7-9 with TRBJ2-1; 12 bases line up with TRBD2. J gave up 9 bases and V 5 bases, and 14 bases lay outside the gene matches. Germline V gene lookup returns CDR1 SEHNR and CDR2 FQNEAQ (reference sequence). The CDR3 sequence is 17 residues long. The CDR3 sequence: CASSPRRLAGARVEQFF. In DNA form, the CDR3 reads TGTGCCAGCAGCCCGCGACGACTAGCGGGGGCTCGGGTTGAGCAGTTCTTC.

The V call is TRBV6-5, the J call TRBJ1-1; no definite D call. V was pared by 2 bases and J by 1 base, with 11 bases between. The CDR3 has 15 residues. Germline CDR1 is MNHEY and CDR2 is SVGAGI. The CDR3 coding sequence is TGTGCCAGCAGTTACAGGGTGGAGACGAACACTGAAGCTTTCTTT. Amino acid sequence: CASSYRVETNTEAFF.

The rearrangement links TRBV27 to TRBJ1-4; TRBD1 matches 10 bases. CDR1 and CDR2 from the germline V gene are MNHEY and SMNVEV (reference sequence). This CDR3 is built from 16 residues. Trimming at V came to 5 bases and at J to 8 bases, leaving 11 bases not matched to a gene. The DNA for the CDR3 is TGTGCCAGCAGTGTTCCCGGGACAGGGGTACGCGAAAAACTGTTTTTT. Protein: CASSVPGTGVREKLFF.

This rearrangement joins TRBV7-9 to TRBJ2-5, with 12 bases lining up with TRBD2. The junction had 5 bases not matched to a gene; V was cut back by 5 bases and J by 4 bases. The germline gives CDR1 SEHNR, CDR2 FQNEAQ (reference sequence). The CDR3 is 15 residues long. CDR3 residues: CASSGLAGTGETQYF. CDR3 nucleotide sequence: TGTGCCAGCAGCGGACTAGCGGGAACCGGAGAGACCCAGTACTTC.

The chain couples TRBV7-2 to TRBJ2-5; weak D call: TRBD1 (5 bases). Germline CDR1 reads SGHTA; CDR2 reads FQGNSA. The CDR3 loop spans 14 amino acids. Between the trimmed V and J ends, which lost 5 bases and 4 bases, there was a span of 14 bases. In DNA, the CDR3 is TGTGCCAGCAGCCCTTGGAGTAGGGGAGAGACCCAGTACTTC. Protein: CASSPWSRGETQYF.

The chain employs TRBV29-1 and TRBJ2-7; TRBD1 is a possible D gene (6 bases). This CDR3 region has 12 residues. With 5 bases removed from V and 3 bases from J, the gap between germline ends came to 11 bases. The V gene's germline CDR1 is SQVTM and CDR2 ANQGSEA. CDR3: CSVQTGLYEQYF. The CDR3 nucleotides read TGCAGCGTTCAGACAGGCCTCTACGAGCAGTACTTC.

The rearrangement links TRBV6-5 to TRBJ2-1; D unresolved. Germline CDR1 reads MNHEY; CDR2 reads SVGAGI. The CDR3 has 14 residues. Trimming removed 0 bases at V and 8 bases at J, with 11 bases between. CDR3 loop: CASSYSIRTDEQFF. CDR3 DNA: TGTGCCAGCAGTTACTCTATTCGCACGGATGAGCAGTTCTTC.

The chain combines TRBV2 with TRBJ2-7, with D tentatively TRBD1 (6 bases). The CDR3 spans 14 residues. The ends were cut back, 1 base at V and 3 bases at J, with 10 bases in the middle. Germline values: CDR1 SNHLY, CDR2 FYNNEI. DNA for the CDR3: TGTGCCAGCAGTGAAGTCGCCAGGGGCTACGAGCAGTACTTC. It codes for CASSEVARGYEQYF. The whole variable domain, filled in from reference TRBV2 and TRBJ2-7, reads EPEVTQTPSHQVTQMGQEVILRCVPISNHLYFYWYRQILGQKVEFLVSFYNNEISEKSEIFDDQFSVERPDGSNFTLKIRSTKLEDSAMYFCASSEVARGYEQYFGPGTRLTVT.

The chain employs TRBV10-2 and TRBJ1-5; 9 bases line up with TRBD1. V lost 5 bases to trimming and J lost 6 bases; unmatched junction nucleotides: 2. The CDR3 covers 13 residues. Germline-derived CDR1 and CDR2 are WSHSY and SAAADI. The CDR3 is CASSTGGSQPQHF. The CDR3 region has the DNA TGCGCCAGCAGTACAGGGGGCAGTCAGCCCCAGCATTTT.

The chain is built from TRBV11-3 and TRBJ2-4; 8 bases map to TRBD2. V trimming: 5 bases; J trimming: 9 bases; junction bases outside the gene matches: 9. Germline assignment: CDR1 SGHNT and CDR2 YENEEA. The CDR3 covers 14 residues. The CDR3 DNA follows: TGTGCCAGCAGCCGGGAGGGACCGTGGGGCATTCAGTACTTC. Translating gives CASSREGPWGIQYF.

The chain uses TRBV7-6 and TRBJ2-2; tentatively, D is TRBD1 (6 bases). V was trimmed by 5 bases and J by 4 bases, leaving 17 bases between them. The CDR3 spans 16 residues. Germline CDR1 reads SGHVS; CDR2 reads FNYEAQ. In DNA, the CDR3 is TGTGCCAGCAGCCAGGGGTCGACGGAATTCACCGGGGAGCTGTTTTTT. It specifies CASSQGSTEFTGELFF.

V usage is TRBV7-9 and J usage is TRBJ1-2; no definite D call. Trimming removed 2 bases from V and 3 bases from J, with 7 bases in between. The CDR3 is made up of 13 amino acids. CDR1 is SEHNR and CDR2 is FQNEAQ in the germline V gene (reference sequence). The CDR3 loop is CASSLRRDYGYTF. CDR3 DNA sequence: TGTGCCAGCAGCTTACGGAGGGACTATGGCTACACCTTC. Full variable domain (outside the CDR3, taken from reference TRBV7-9 and TRBJ1-2): DTGVSQNPRHKITKRGQNVTFRCDPISEHNRLYWYRQTLGQGPEFLTYFQNEAQLEKSRLLSDRFSAERPKGSFSTLEIQRTEQGDSAMYLCASSLRRDYGYTFGSGTRLTVV.

The DNA of the CDR3 is TGTGCCAGCAGTTTATCGTGGGGGGGATATCAGCCCCAGCATTTT. Amino acids: CASSLSWGGYQPQHF. The V and J genes are TRBV27 and TRBJ1-5; weak D call: TRBD1 (5 bases). The V end lost 0 bases, the J end lost 5 bases, and 11 bases lay between the germline ends. CDR1 MNHEY and CDR2 SMNVEV come from the germline V gene (reference sequence). This CDR3 has 15 amino acids.